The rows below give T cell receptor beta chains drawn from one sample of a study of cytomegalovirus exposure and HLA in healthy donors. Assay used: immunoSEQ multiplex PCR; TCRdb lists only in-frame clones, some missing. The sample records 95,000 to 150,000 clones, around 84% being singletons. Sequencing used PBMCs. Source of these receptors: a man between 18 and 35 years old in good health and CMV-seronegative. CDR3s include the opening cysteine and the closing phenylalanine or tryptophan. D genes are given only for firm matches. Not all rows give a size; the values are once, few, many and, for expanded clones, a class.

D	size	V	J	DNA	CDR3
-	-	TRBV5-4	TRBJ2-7	TGTGCCAGCAGCTTTTCCCCGGTTCGGTCGTACGAGCAGTACTTC	CASSFSPVRSYEQYF
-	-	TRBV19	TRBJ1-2	TGTGCCAGTAGTAGTCCCGGGGATGCACTCTATGGCTACACCTTC	CASSSPGDALYGYTF
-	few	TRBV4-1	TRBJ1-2	TGCGCCAGCAGCCAAGTTGGGGGGACTGGGTATGGCTACACCTTC	CASSQVGGTGYGYTF
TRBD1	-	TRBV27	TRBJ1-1	TGTGCCAGCAGTTTAAGGGGTAGGGGGCAGGGGACTGAAGCTTTCTTT	CASSLRGRGQGTEAFF
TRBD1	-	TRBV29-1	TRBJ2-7	TGCAGCGCCACCCGGACAGGGAGATACGAGCAGTACTTC	CSATRTGRYEQYF
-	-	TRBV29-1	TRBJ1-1	TGCAGCGCTACACCCACAGGGATGAACACTGAAGCTTTCTTT	CSATPTGMNTEAFF
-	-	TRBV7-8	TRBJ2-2	TGTGCCAGCAGCTTAGTCGGGGGAGCCGGGGAGCTGTTTTTT	CASSLVGGAGELFF
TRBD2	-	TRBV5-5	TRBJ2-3	TGTGCCAGCAGCCAGACCGGGGGGGCCGGCACAGATACGCAGTATTTT	CASSQTGGAGTDTQYF
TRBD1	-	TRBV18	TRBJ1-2	TGTGCCAGCTCACCCAAAGGAGGACAGGGATCTGGGGGCTACACCTTC	CASSPKGGQGSGGYTF
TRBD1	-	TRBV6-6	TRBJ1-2	TGTGCCAGCAACGCAGACAGGGGGGGCTACACCTTC	CASNADRGGYTF
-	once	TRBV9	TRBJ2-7	TGTGCCAGCAGCCCATACCGGGACATATCCTACGAGCAGTACTTC	CASSPYRDISYEQYF
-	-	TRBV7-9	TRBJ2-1	TGTGCCAGCAGCTTATCCGCAGGGGTGGATGAGCAGTTCTTC	CASSLSAGVDEQFF
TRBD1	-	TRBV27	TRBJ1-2	TGTGCCAGCAGTTCTAGGACAGGGAAAGGCTACACCTTC	CASSSRTGKGYTF
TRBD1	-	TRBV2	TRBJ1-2	TGTGCCAGCAGTGAAGCCCAGGGGGCATCGGGCTACACCTTC	CASSEAQGASGYTF
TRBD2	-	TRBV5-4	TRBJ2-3	TGTGCCAGCAGCGGCGGGGGGGCGCCAGATACGCAGTATTTT	CASSGGGAPDTQYF
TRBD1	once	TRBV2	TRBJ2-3	TGTGCCAGCACCTCAGACCGGGACAGGGGGGCAGATACGCAGTATTTT	CASTSDRDRGADTQYF
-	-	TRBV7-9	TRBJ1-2	TGTGCCAGCAGCGAGGTTGGCTACACCTTC	CASSEVGYTF
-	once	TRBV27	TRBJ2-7	TGTGCCAGTTCCCCCCGCGGGGGCCTTTCCTACGAGCAGTACTTC	CASSPRGGLSYEQYF
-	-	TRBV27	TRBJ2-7	TGTGCCAGCAGTTCCTCCTGGGCAGGCGTCGGTAGAGAGCAGTACTTC	CASSSSWAGVGREQYF
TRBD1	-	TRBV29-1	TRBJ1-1	TGCAGCGCCTGTCGACAGGGGGCTAACACTGAAGCTTTCTTT	CSACRQGANTEAFF
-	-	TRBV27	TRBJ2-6	TGTGCCAGCAGTGGCAGGGGAATTGGGGCCAACGTCCTGACTTTC	CASSGRGIGANVLTF
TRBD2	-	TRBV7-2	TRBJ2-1	TGTGCCAGCAGCCTACTAGCGTTTAGCTCCTACAATGAGCAGTTCTTC	CASSLLAFSSYNEQFF
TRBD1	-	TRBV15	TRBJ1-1	TGTGCCACCTCAACAGGGGGTTCGAACACTGAAGCTTTCTTT	CATSTGGSNTEAFF
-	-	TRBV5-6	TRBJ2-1	TGTGCCAGCGGGGGCCCACGGAGCTACAATGAGCAGTTCTTC	CASGGPRSYNEQFF
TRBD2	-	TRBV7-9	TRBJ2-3	TGTTCCAGCAGCTTATACTCCACTGCGCGGGGGGGAAGGAGGGATACGCAGTATTTT	CSSSLYSTARGGRRDTQYF
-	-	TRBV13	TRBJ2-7	TGTGCCAGCAGCTTAAAACAAACCTACGAGCAGTACTTC	CASSLKQTYEQYF
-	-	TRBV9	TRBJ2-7	TGTGCCAGCAGCGCGAGGTCGGATGGAGTCACCTACGAGCAGTACTTC	CASSARSDGVTYEQYF
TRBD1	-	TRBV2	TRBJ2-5	TGTGCCAGCCGAAGACAGGGATGGGAAGAGACCCAGTACTTC	CASRRQGWEETQYF
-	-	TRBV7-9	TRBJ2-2	TGTGCCAGCACCCGCGCCCGGGGTGCGTGGACCGGGGAGCTGTTTTTT	CASTRARGAWTGELFF
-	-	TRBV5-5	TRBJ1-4	TGTGCCAGCAGCTTGGATGTGGGAGGGGACGAAAAACTGTTTTTT	CASSLDVGGDEKLFF
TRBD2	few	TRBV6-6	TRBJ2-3	TGTGCCAGCACCCCAGGACTAGCGGGGGGCATCGATACGCAGTATTTT	CASTPGLAGGIDTQYF
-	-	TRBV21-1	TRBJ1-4	TGTGCCAGCAGCGGATCCATTCGCCGACAGGGTTCTTGTGAAAAACTGTTTTTT	CASSGSIRRQGSCEKLFF
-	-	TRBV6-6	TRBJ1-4	TGTGCCAGCAGTTACGCGGGACCTAATGAAAAACTGTTTTTT	CASSYAGPNEKLFF
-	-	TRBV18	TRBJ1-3	TGTGCCAGCTCACCGTTGGGCAGTCTGAGCTCTGGAAACACCATATATTTT	CASSPLGSLSSGNTIYF
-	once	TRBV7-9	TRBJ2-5	TGTGCCAGCAGCGTCCGGCCGTCGAAGGGGGAGACCCAGTACTTC	CASSVRPSKGETQYF
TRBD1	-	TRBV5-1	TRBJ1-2	TGCGCCAGCAGCTTTGACAGGGGGGATGGCTACACCTTC	CASSFDRGDGYTF
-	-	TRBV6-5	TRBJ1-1	TGTGCCAGCAGCCCCGGACACGGTTTGGGGGAAGCTTTCTTT	CASSPGHGLGEAFF
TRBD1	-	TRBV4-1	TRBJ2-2	TGCGCCAGCAGCCAAGAGCTGGGACAGATGAACACCGGGGAGCTGTTTTTT	CASSQELGQMNTGELFF
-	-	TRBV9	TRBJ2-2	TGTGCCAGCAGCGTACGGGGATCGGACACCGGGGAGCTGTTTTTT	CASSVRGSDTGELFF
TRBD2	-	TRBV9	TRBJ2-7	TGTGCCAGCAGCCGCGGGAGTTCGAACGAGCAGTACTTC	CASSRGSSNEQYF
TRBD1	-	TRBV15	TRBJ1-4	TGTGCCACCAGCAGCAAGACAGGGGCCGGTAATGAAAAACTGTTTTTT	CATSSKTGAGNEKLFF
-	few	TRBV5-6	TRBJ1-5	TGTGCCAGCAGCTTGTCTAAACTAACAACCGGGACACCTCGGCAGCCCCAGCATTTT	CASSLSKLTTGTPRQPQHF